Each of the 9 T cell receptor beta chains below was sequenced from the same sample in a study of a mutant IDH1 vaccine in newly diagnosed glioma. TCRdb keeps only in-frame clones here, not all; method: immunoSEQ multiplex PCR. The profile shows 60,000 or so clones, 82% of them singletons. Time point here: week 5, during vaccination. Each vaccine dose was 300 ug of mutant IDH1 20-mer peptide, with topical imiquimod. These receptors' targets are unknown. Sequenced here: PBMCs, sampled from a glioma patient whose treatment included an IDH1 peptide vaccine. The source is a woman aged 18 to 35 with glioma. Some clones in this sample may be carry-over from other donors' samples.

In DNA form, the CDR3 reads TGCAGCGTTGCGACGGCTAACTATGGCTACACCTTC. Translated, it gives CSVATANYGYTF. J is TRBJ1-2 and V is TRBV29-1; D not resolved. The CDR3 has 12 amino acids. From germline, CDR1 is SQVTM and CDR2 ANQGSEA. With 4 bases removed from V and 0 bases from J, the gap between germline ends came to 6 bases.

This chain uses TRBV10-2 with TRBJ2-5; D perhaps matches TRBD2 (5 bases). Between the trimmed V and J ends, which lost 8 bases and 0 bases, there was a span of 10 bases. CDR3 length: 13 residues. CDR1 and CDR2 (germline): WSHSY, SAAADI. CDR3 DNA: TGCGCCAGCGGGCAGCGGTACCAAGAGACCCAGTACTTC. Amino acids: CASGQRYQETQYF.

J is TRBJ2-2 and V is TRBV5-1, with TRBD2 matching 12 bases. Per the germline V gene, CDR1 is SGHRS and CDR2 is YFSETQ. J was trimmed by 6 bases and V by 5 bases; bases with no gene match: 5. The CDR3 contains 15 residues. The CDR3: CASRGLAGSAGELFF. The CDR3 DNA reads as TGCGCCAGCAGGGGACTAGCGGGTTCCGCCGGGGAGCTGTTTTTT.

This chain links TRBV6-6 with TRBJ1-2; D is perhaps TRBD1 (5 bases). CDR1 is MNHNY, CDR2 SVGAGI, per germline (reference sequence). Trimming left V 6 bases short and J 6 bases short, with 14 bases between. The CDR3 extends over 13 amino acids. CDR3 sequence reads: CASSSLRGNGYTF. The CDR3 DNA is TGTGCCAGCAGCTCCCTAAGGGGCAATGGCTACACCTTC.

This rearrangement joins TRBV9 to TRBJ2-3, with TRBD2 matching 13 bases. The CDR3 loop spans 20 amino acids. With V trimmed by 0 bases and J by 2 bases, 12 bases remained unmatched. Germline CDR1 SGDLS, CDR2 YYNGEE. The CDR3 loop reads CASSVDPGLAGVLSTDTQYF. The CDR3 nucleotides are TGTGCCAGCAGCGTAGATCCCGGACTAGCGGGGGTCCTATCCACAGATACGCAGTATTTT.

V usage is TRBV27 and J usage is TRBJ2-5; D not certain. V lost 5 bases and J lost 1, with 8 bases in between. Per the germline V gene, CDR1 is MNHEY and CDR2 is SMNVEV (reference sequence). The CDR3 contains 13 residues. DNA for the CDR3: TGTGCCAGCAGTCAGGCATTCCAAGAGACCCAGTACTTC. Amino acids: CASSQAFQETQYF.

The CDR3 region has the DNA TGCGCCAGCAGCCAAGAGCCGGTGGGGTACTACGAGCAGTACTTC. Its protein product is CASSQEPVGYYEQYF. This chain joins TRBV4-3 and TRBJ2-7; D is uncertain. The CDR3 length is 15 residues. V lost 0 bases and J lost 3, with 12 bases in between. CDR1 and CDR2 from the germline V gene are LGHNA and YSLEER.

The chain employs TRBV2 and TRBJ1-2, with no clear D. Trimming took 5 bases from V and 2 from J, leaving 9 bases between them. Germline V gene data show CDR1 as SNHLY and CDR2 as FYNNEI. The CDR3 is made up of 13 amino acids. The CDR3 sequence is CASSRTENYGYTF. The CDR3 DNA follows: TGTGCCAGCAGTCGGACGGAGAACTATGGCTACACCTTC.

This clone was counted a few times. CDR3 bases: TGTGCCAGCAGCCGCCGGGACACCCTCTCCTACGAGCAGTACTTC. It specifies CASSRRDTLSYEQYF. This chain links TRBV4-2 with TRBJ2-7, with a weak D call TRBD1 (6 bases). V was shortened by 4 bases and J by 0 bases, with 13 bases between the two germline ends. This CDR3 contains 15 residues. The germline gives CDR1 LGHNA, CDR2 YNFKEQ.